Listed here are 22 T cell receptor beta chains from one sample, sequenced in a study of blood T cell repertoires in COVID-19. Using immunoSEQ multiplex PCR, the repertoire was profiled, and TCRdb retains in-frame clones only, with some absent. The table has about 330,000 clones, approximately 87% seen once. Sequenced input: PBMCs or T cells enriched from blood (not recorded which). The receptors stem from a young woman who had recovered from COVID-19.

The chain is built from TRBV30 and TRBJ1-2, with 7 positions matching TRBD1. Per germline, CDR1 GTSNPN and CDR2 SVGIG (reference sequence). The CDR3 loop spans 16 amino acids. With 2 bases clipped from V and 3 bases from J, the junction kept 12 bases outside the gene matches. The CDR3 coding sequence is TGTGCCTGGAGTAAGTTAGAGAGGGGGCCTGACTATGGCTACACCTTC. This translates into CAWSKLERGPDYGYTF.

This chain links TRBV4-1 with TRBJ1-6; a weak D match, TRBD1 (6 bases). CDR1 is MGHRA, CDR2 YSYEKL, per germline. V lost 4 bases and J 5 bases, leaving 21 bases between the germline ends. This CDR3 has 18 amino acids. The CDR3 protein is CASSPTRGGVADNSPLHF. In nucleotides, the CDR3 is TGCGCCAGCAGCCCGACGAGGGGGGGCGTCGCGGATAATTCACCCCTCCACTTT.

V usage is TRBV29-1 and J usage is TRBJ1-2, with D possibly TRBD1 on 6 matching bases. The CDR3 spans 15 residues. Trimming left V 4 bases short and J 2 bases short, with 17 bases between. Germline CDR1 SQVTM, CDR2 ANQGSEA. CDR3 DNA: TGCAGCGTTGGTGCAGGGGTTAAAATGAACTATGGCTACACCTTC. Protein: CSVGAGVKMNYGYTF.

The chain carries TRBV5-1 and TRBJ2-3; 8 bases fit TRBD2. The CDR3 has 18 amino acids. J lost 0 bases, V lost 0 bases, and 9 bases had no gene match. Germline V lookup: CDR1 SGHRS, CDR2 YFSETQ. CDR3 region: CASSLGIAGRASTDTQYF. The CDR3, as DNA: TGCGCCAGCAGCTTGGGGATAGCGGGGCGTGCTAGCACAGATACGCAGTATTTT.

The genes are TRBV5-1 and TRBJ1-4, with D perhaps TRBD1 (5 bases). The CDR3 length is 16 residues. Germline CDR1 reads SGHRS; CDR2 reads YFSETQ. V dropped 0 bases and J dropped 5 bases, with 14 bases sitting between them. The CDR3 sequence is CASSLVTGTQNEKLFF. In nucleotides, the CDR3 is TGCGCCAGCAGCTTGGTGACGGGGACTCAGAATGAAAAACTGTTTTTT.

The chain recombines TRBV2 with TRBJ2-5; 11 bases are shared with TRBD2. Germline V lookup: CDR1 SNHLY, CDR2 FYNNEI. Trimming removed 4 bases from V and 5 bases from J; junction bases left unmatched: 0. The CDR3 loop spans 13 amino acids. DNA of the CDR3: TGTGCCAGCAGTGGGACTAGCGGGGAGACCCAGTACTTC. This sequence encodes CASSGTSGETQYF. The full variable domain, its missing parts supplied by reference TRBV2 and TRBJ2-5, is EPEVTQTPSHQVTQMGQEVILRCVPISNHLYFYWYRQILGQKVEFLVSFYNNEISEKSEIFDDQFSVERPDGSNFTLKIRSTKLEDSAMYFCASSGTSGETQYFGPGTRLLVL.

This chain links TRBV3-1 (or the pseudogene TRBV3-2) with TRBJ1-4; possible D gene TRBD1, 5 bases. The CDR3 is 16 residues long. CDR1 LGHDT and CDR2 YNNKEL come from the germline V gene (reference sequence). Trimming took 2 bases from V and 8 from J, leaving 18 bases between them. The CDR3 nucleotides are TGTGCCAGCAGCCAATGGGTCGGGGGGGAGGAGGAAAAACTGTTTTTT. Residues: CASSQWVGGEEEKLFF.

The rearrangement joins TRBV20-1 to TRBJ1-1; D uncertain. The germline CDR1 and CDR2 sequences are DFQATT and SNEGSKA (reference sequence). The CDR3 contains 11 residues. The V end lost 2 bases, the J end lost 11 bases, and 12 bases lay between the germline ends. As DNA, the CDR3 is TGCAGTGCTAGACGGGAGGATATGGCTTTCTTT. This sequence encodes CSARREDMAFF.

This chain links TRBV18 with TRBJ1-2, with 11 bases identical to TRBD1. The CDR3 sequence is 15 residues long. The junction had 8 bases not matched to a gene; V was cut back by 3 bases and J by 8 bases. Per the germline V gene, CDR1 is KGHSH and CDR2 is LQKENI. CDR3 region: CASSPLGQGAHGYTF. The CDR3 DNA is TGTGCCAGCTCACCCCTAGGACAGGGGGCGCACGGCTACACCTTC.

The chain employs TRBV28 and TRBJ2-7, with TRBD1 matching over 10 bases. V gave up 5 bases and J gave up 6 bases; unmatched junction bases: 4. Germline loops: CDR1 MDHEN, CDR2 SYDVKM. This CDR3 contains 13 residues. The CDR3 reads CASSTGQGREQYF. The CDR3 region has the DNA TGTGCCAGCAGTACGGGACAGGGGCGCGAGCAGTACTTC.

The V gene is TRBV7-2, the J gene TRBJ2-7; D call uncertain. Trimming took 1 base from V and 4 from J, leaving 8 bases between them. In germline, CDR1 is SGHTA, CDR2 FQGNSA. This CDR3 is 13 amino acids long. Written as DNA, the CDR3 is TGTGCCAGCAGCTTAGATGAGGAATACGAGCAGTACTTC. This encodes CASSLDEEYEQYF.

The chain joins TRBV27 to TRBJ2-7; TRBD1 matches 9 bases. From germline, CDR1 is MNHEY and CDR2 SMNVEV (reference sequence). After removal of 6 bases from V and 6 bases from J, the junction contained 12 bases not matched to a gene. This CDR3 contains 15 residues. This chain's CDR3 is CASSVNRGRNVEQYF. The CDR3 DNA follows: TGTGCCAGCAGCGTAAACAGGGGGCGTAACGTCGAGCAGTACTTC.

The V and J genes are TRBV15 and TRBJ2-4; D might be TRBD1 (6 bases). The CDR3 loop spans 16 amino acids. Germline V gene sequence: CDR1 LNHNV, CDR2 YYDKDF (reference sequence). With 4 bases removed from V and 3 bases from J, the gap between germline ends came to 16 bases. The CDR3, as DNA: TGTGCCACCAGCACCCAGGGGTTATTAGACAAAAACATTCAGTACTTC. Translation: CATSTQGLLDKNIQYF. Full variable domain (outside the CDR3, taken from reference TRBV15 and TRBJ2-4): DAMVIQNPRYQVTQFGKPVTLSCSQTLNHNVMYWYQQKSSQAPKLLFHYYDKDFNNEADTPDNFQSRRPNTSFCFLDIRSPGLGDTAMYLCATSTQGLLDKNIQYFGAGTRLSVL.

This chain connects TRBV6-6 to TRBJ1-1; 9 nucleotides align to TRBD1. CDR3 length: 14 residues. Germline loops: CDR1 MNHNY, CDR2 SVGAGI (reference sequence). The V segment lost 6 bases and the J segment 5 bases; nucleotides outside the gene matches: 7. CDR3 in DNA: TGTGCCAGCAGCCCCCGACAGGGGGGAACTGAAGCTTTCTTT. Translating gives CASSPRQGGTEAFF.

V is TRBV4-2 and J is TRBJ2-3; 8 nucleotides align to TRBD2. Germline-derived CDR1 and CDR2 are LGHNA and YNFKEQ. V shed 4 bases and J 0 bases; nucleotides not matched to a gene: 6. CDR3 length equals 16 residues. CDR3 DNA sequence: TGTGCCAGCAGCCTCACTAGCGGTGTTAGCACAGATACGCAGTATTTT. This sequence encodes CASSLTSGVSTDTQYF.

This clone was recorded only once. V gene TRBV4-2 combines with J gene TRBJ2-7; 13 nucleotides agree with TRBD2. Germline V gives CDR1 LGHNA, CDR2 YNFKEQ. The junction had 7 bases not matched to a gene; V was cut back by 1 base and J by 1 base. The CDR3 has 18 amino acids. The CDR3 is CASSQVTSGGLMSYEQYF. The CDR3 nucleotides read TGTGCCAGCAGCCAAGTGACTAGCGGGGGGCTTATGTCCTACGAGCAGTACTTC.

This clone was counted a single time. V and J are TRBV4-3 and TRBJ1-6; D is unclear. The CDR3 sequence is 18 residues long. The germline CDR1 and CDR2 sequences are LGHNA and YSLEER. The V end lost 0 bases, the J end lost 6 bases, and 18 bases lay between the germline ends. The CDR3 bases are TGCGCCAGCAGCCAAGAGACCGGCAGGTTGCAGCTTAATTCACCCCTCCACTTT. Amino acids: CASSQETGRLQLNSPLHF.

The chain couples TRBV6-5 to TRBJ2-5; TRBD2 matches 8 bases. The germline V gene encodes CDR1 MNHEY and CDR2 SVGAGI. J was trimmed by 1 base and V by 6 bases; bases with no gene match: 7. The CDR3 spans 15 residues. CDR3 sequence reads: CASSDPAGAQETQYF. For the CDR3, the DNA is TGTGCCAGCAGCGACCCAGCGGGGGCCCAAGAGACCCAGTACTTC.

The chain carries TRBV12-5 and TRBJ1-1; 7 nucleotides align to TRBD1. This CDR3 spans 14 amino acids. Per the germline V gene, CDR1 is LGHNT and CDR2 is FRNRAP. V dropped 2 bases and J dropped 4; count of bases not matched to a gene: 4. CDR3 residues: CASGLSRGVTEAFF. As DNA, the CDR3 is TGTGCTAGTGGTTTGAGCAGGGGGGTCACTGAAGCTTTCTTT.

This clone was detected only once. V is TRBV2 and J is TRBJ1-5, with D possibly being TRBD1 (5 bases). The CDR3 is 15 residues long. Germline V gene sequence: CDR1 SNHLY, CDR2 FYNNEI. Trimming pared 2 bases from V and 5 bases from J, leaving 13 bases between. This CDR3 reads CASSEQGADHQPQHF. In DNA, the CDR3 is TGTGCCAGCAGTGAACAAGGGGCGGATCATCAGCCCCAGCATTTT.

The chain has TRBV19 and TRBJ2-1, with 7 bases that match TRBD2. This CDR3 spans 17 amino acids. The germline CDR1 and CDR2 sequences are LNHDA and SQIVND (reference sequence). V lost 0 bases, J lost 2 bases, and 7 bases stayed unmatched. The CDR3 nucleotides are TGTGCCAGTAGTATAGAAGGAGCGGGGCGCGCCTACAATGAGCAGTTCTTC. This encodes CASSIEGAGRAYNEQFF.

The chain is built from TRBV15 and TRBJ1-3; 8 nucleotides agree with TRBD1. This CDR3 spans 14 amino acids. CDR1 and CDR2 from the germline V gene are LNHNV and YYDKDF (reference sequence). Trimming at V came to 8 bases and at J to 4 bases, leaving 7 bases not matched to a gene. The CDR3 spells CATGQGAQGNTIYF. The CDR3 nucleotides are TGTGCCACCGGGCAGGGGGCGCAGGGAAACACCATATATTTT.